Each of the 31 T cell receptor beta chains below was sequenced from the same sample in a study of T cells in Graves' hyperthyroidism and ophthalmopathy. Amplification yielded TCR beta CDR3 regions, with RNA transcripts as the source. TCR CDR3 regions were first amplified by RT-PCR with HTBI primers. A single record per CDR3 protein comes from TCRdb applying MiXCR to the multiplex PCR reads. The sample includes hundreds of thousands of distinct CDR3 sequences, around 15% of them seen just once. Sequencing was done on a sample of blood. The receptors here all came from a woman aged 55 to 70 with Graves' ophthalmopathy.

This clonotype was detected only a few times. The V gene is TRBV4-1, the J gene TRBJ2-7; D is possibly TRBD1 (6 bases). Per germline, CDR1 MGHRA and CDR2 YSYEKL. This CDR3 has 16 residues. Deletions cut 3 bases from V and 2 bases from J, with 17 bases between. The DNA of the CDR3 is TGCGCCAGCAGCCAGGTGCAGTCGGACAGAGCCTACGAGCAGTACTTC. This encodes CASSQVQSDRAYEQYF.

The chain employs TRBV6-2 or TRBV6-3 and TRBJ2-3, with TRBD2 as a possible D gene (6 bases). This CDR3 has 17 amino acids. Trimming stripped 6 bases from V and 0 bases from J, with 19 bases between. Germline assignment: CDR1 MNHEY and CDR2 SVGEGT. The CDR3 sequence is CASSSPRLVGSTDTQYF. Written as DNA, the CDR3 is TGTGCCAGCAGCTCCCCCCGACTAGTAGGGAGCACAGATACGCAGTATTTT.

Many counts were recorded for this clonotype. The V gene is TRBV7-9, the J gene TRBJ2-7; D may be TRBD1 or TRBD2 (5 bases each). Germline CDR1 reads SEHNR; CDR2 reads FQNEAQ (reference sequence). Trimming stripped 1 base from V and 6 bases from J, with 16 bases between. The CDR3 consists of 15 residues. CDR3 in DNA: TGTGCCAGCAGCTTAGGAGGGACGGACCTAGGCGAGCAGTACTTC. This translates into CASSLGGTDLGEQYF.

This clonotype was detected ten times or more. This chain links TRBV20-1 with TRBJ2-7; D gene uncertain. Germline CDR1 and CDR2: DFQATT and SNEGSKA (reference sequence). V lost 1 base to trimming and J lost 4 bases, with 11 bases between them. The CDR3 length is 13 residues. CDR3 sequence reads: CSARGASIYEQYF. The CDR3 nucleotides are TGCAGTGCTAGAGGAGCGAGTATATACGAGCAGTACTTC.

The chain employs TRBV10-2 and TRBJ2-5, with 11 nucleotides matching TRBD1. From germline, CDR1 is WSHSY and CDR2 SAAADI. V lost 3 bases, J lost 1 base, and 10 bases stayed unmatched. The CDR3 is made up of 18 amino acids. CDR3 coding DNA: TGCGCCAGCAGTGACCGGAGGGGGACAGGGGGTTTCCAAGAGACCCAGTACTTC. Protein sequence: CASSDRRGTGGFQETQYF.

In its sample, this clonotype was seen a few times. CDR3 sequence: CASRDSGRAIDTQYF. The CDR3, as DNA: TGTGCCAGCAGGGATAGCGGGAGGGCCATAGATACGCAGTATTTT. The chain carries TRBV6-1 and TRBJ2-3, with 11 bases lining up with TRBD2. V shed 6 bases, J shed 5 bases, and the junction held 7 bases outside the gene matches. From germline, CDR1 is MNHNS and CDR2 SASEGT. The CDR3 is 15 amino acids.

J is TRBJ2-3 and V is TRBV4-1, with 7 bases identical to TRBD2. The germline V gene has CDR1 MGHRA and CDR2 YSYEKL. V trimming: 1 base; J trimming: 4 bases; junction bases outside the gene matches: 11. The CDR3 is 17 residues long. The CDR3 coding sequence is TGCGCCAGCAGCCAAGGCAGGGCTAGCGGTCTCTCAGATACGCAGTATTTT. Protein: CASSQGRASGLSDTQYF.

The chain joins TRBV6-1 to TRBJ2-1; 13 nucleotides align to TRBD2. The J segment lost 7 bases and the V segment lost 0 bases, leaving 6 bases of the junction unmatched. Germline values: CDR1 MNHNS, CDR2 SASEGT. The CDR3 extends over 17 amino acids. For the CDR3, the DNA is TGTGCCAGCAGTGAAGCTTGGACTAGCGGGAGTATAAATGAGCAGTTCTTC. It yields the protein CASSEAWTSGSINEQFF.

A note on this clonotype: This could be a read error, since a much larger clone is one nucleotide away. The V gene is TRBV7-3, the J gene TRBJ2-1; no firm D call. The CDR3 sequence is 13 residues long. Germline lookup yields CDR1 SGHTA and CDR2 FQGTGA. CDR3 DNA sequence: TGTGCCGGCAGCTCGGACCTAGACAATGAGCAGTTCTTC. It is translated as CAGSSDLDNEQFF.

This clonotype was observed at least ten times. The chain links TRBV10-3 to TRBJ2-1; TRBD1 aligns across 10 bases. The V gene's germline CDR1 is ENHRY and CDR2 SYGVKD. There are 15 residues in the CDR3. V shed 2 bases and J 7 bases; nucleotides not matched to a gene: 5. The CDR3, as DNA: TGTGCCATCAGTGAGGACAGGGGGCGAATAAATGAGCAGTTCTTC. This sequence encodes CAISEDRGRINEQFF.

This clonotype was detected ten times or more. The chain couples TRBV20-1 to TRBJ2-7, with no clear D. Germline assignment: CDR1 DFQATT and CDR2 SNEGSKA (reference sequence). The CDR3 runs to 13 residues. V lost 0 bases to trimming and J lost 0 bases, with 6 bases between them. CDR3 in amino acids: CSARDLNSYEQYF. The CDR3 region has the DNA TGCAGTGCTAGAGATCTAAACTCCTACGAGCAGTACTTC.

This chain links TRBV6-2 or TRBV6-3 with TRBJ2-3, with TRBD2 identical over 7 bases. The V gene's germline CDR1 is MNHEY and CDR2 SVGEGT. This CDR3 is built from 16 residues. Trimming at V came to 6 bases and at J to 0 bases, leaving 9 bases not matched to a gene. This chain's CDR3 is CASSYRDYGSTDTQYF. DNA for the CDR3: TGTGCCAGCAGCTACCGGGACTACGGAAGCACAGATACGCAGTATTTT.

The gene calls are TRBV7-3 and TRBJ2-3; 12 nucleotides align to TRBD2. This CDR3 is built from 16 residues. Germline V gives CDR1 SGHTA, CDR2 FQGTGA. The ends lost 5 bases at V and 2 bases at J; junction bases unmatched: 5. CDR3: CASSKGLAGPTDTQYF. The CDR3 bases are TGTGCCAGCAGCAAAGGACTAGCGGGACCCACAGATACGCAGTATTTT.

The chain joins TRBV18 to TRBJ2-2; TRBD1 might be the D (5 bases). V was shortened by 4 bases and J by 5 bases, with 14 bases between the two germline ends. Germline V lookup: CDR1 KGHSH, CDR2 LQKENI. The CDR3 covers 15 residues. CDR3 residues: CASSQHRQGTGELFF. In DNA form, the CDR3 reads TGTGCCAGCTCACAGCACCGCCAGGGTACCGGGGAGCTGTTTTTT.

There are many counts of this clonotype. The CDR3 loop reads CAWSFTGDYGYTF. The DNA for the CDR3 is TGTGCCTGGAGTTTCACAGGGGACTATGGCTACACCTTC. This chain joins TRBV30 and TRBJ1-2; 7 positions agree with TRBD1. V dropped 2 bases and J dropped 3; count of bases not matched to a gene: 3. This CDR3 has 13 residues. From germline, CDR1 is GTSNPN and CDR2 SVGIG (reference sequence).

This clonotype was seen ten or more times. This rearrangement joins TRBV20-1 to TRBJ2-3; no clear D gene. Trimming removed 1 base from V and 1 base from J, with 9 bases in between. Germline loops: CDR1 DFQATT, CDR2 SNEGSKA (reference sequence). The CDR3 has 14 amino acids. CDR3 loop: CSARGSTGTDTQYF. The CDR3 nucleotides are TGCAGTGCTAGAGGGTCCACTGGCACAGATACGCAGTATTTT.

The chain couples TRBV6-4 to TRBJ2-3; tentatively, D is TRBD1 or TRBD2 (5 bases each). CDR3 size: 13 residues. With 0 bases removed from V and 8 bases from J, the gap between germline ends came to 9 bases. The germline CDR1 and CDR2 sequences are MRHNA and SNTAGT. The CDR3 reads CASSDSWGSTQYF. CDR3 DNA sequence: TGTGCCAGCAGTGACTCGTGGGGGAGTACGCAGTATTTT.

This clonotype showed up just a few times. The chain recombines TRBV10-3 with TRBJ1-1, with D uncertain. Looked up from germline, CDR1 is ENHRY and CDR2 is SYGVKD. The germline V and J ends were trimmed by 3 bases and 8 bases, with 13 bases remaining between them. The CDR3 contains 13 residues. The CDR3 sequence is CAISDGIRAEAFF. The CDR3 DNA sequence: TGTGCCATCAGTGACGGTATCCGGGCGGAAGCTTTCTTT.

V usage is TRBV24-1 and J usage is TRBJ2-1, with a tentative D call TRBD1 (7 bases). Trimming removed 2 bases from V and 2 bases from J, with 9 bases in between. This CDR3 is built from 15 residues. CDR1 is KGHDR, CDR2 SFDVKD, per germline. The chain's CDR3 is CATSDWRGPYNEQFF. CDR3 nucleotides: TGTGCCACCAGTGATTGGAGGGGGCCCTACAATGAGCAGTTCTTC.

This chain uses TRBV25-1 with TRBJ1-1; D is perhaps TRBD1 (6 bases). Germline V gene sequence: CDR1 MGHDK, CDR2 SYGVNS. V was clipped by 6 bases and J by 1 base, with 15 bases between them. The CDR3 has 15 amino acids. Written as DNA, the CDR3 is TGTGCCAGCAGAAACCCCGACAGGAGGAACACTGAAGCTTTCTTT. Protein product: CASRNPDRRNTEAFF.

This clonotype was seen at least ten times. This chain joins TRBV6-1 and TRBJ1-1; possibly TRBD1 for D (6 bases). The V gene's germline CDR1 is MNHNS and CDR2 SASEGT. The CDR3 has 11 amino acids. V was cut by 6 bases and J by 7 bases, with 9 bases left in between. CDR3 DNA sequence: TGTGCCAGCAGGCAGGACAGTGAAGCTTTCTTT. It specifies CASRQDSEAFF.

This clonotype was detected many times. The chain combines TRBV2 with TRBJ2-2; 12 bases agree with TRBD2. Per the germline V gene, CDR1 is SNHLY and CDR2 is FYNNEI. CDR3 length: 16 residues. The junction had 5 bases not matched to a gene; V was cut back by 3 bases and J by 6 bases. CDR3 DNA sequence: TGTGCCAGCAGTGAGGTACTAGCGGGAGGAGCCGGGGAGCTGTTTTTT. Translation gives CASSEVLAGGAGELFF.

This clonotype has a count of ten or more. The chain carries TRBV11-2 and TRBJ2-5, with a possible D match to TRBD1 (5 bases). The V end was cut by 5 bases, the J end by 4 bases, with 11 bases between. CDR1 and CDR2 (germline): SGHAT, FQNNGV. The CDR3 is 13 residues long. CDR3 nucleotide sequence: TGTGCCAGCAGCCAAACAGGTCTAGAGACCCAGTACTTC. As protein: CASSQTGLETQYF.

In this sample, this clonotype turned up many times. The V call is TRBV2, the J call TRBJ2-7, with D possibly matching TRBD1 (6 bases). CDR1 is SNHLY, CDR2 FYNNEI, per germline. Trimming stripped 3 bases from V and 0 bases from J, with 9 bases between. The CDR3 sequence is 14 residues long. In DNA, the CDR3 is TGTGCCAGCAGTGACGGACAGAACTCCTACGAGCAGTACTTC. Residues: CASSDGQNSYEQYF. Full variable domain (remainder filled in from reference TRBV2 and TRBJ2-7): EPEVTQTPSHQVTQMGQEVILRCVPISNHLYFYWYRQILGQKVEFLVSFYNNEISEKSEIFDDQFSVERPDGSNFTLKIRSTKLEDSAMYFCASSDGQNSYEQYFGPGTRLTVT.

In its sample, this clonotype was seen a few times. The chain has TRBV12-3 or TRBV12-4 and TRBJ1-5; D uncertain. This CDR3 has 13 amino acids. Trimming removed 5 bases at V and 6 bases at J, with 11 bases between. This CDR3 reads CASSRGPVQPQHF. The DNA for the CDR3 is TGTGCCAGCAGTCGGGGTCCGGTTCAGCCCCAGCATTTT.

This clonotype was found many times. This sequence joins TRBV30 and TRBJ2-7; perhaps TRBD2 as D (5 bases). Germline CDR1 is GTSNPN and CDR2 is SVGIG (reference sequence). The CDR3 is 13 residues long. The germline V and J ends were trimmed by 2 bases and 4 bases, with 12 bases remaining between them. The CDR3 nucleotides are TGTGCCTGGAGTCCCGGGGTTGGTTACGAGCAGTACTTC. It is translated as CAWSPGVGYEQYF. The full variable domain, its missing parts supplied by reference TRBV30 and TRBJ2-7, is SQTIHQWPATLVQPVGSPLSLECTVEGTSNPNLYWYRQAAGRGLQLLFYSVGIGQISSEVPQNLSASRPQDRQFILSSKKLLLSDSGFYLCAWSPGVGYEQYFGPGTRLTVT.

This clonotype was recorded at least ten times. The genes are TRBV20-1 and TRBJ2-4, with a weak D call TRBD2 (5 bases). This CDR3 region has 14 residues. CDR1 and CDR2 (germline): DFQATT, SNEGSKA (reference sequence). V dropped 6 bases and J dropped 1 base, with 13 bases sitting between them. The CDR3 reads CSAHERVAKNIQYF. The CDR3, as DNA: TGCAGTGCCCACGAGAGGGTTGCCAAAAACATTCAGTACTTC.

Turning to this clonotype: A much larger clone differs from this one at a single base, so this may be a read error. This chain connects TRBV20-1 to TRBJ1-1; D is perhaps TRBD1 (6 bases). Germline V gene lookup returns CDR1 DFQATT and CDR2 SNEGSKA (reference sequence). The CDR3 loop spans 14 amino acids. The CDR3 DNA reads TGCGGTGCTAGAGGGGGTCGTGAGAACACTGAAGCTTTCTTT. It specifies CGARGGRENTEAFF.

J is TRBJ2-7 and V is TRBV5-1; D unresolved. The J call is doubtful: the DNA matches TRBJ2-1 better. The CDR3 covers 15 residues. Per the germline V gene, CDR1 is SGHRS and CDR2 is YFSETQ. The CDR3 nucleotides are TGCGCCAGCAGCTTGGCGGCAGGAGAGTCCTACGAGCAGTTCTTC. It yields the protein CASSLAAGESYEQFF.

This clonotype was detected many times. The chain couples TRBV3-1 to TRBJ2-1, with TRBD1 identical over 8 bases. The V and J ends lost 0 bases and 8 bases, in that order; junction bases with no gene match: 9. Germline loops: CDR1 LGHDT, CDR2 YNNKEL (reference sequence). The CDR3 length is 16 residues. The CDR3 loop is CASSQEQGVTSYEQFF. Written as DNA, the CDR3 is TGTGCCAGCAGCCAAGAACAGGGGGTTACTAGTTATGAGCAGTTCTTC.

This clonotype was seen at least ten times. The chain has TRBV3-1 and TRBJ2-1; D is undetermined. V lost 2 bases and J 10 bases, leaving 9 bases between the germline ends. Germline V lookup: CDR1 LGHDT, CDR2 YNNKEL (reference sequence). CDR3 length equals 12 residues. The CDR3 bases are TGTGCCAGCAGCCAACTCGACCAGGAGCAGTTCTTC. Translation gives CASSQLDQEQFF.